Listed below are T cell receptor beta chains from one sample, sequenced in a study of CD8 T cells in ankylosing spondylitis. TCRdb reprocessed the 5' RACE reads via MiXCR and lists one record per CDR3 protein. The sample has over 130,000 distinct CDR3 sequences, roughly 44% seen once; the top ten hold roughly 15%. The material sequenced was synovial fluid, either unsorted or a sorted T cell fraction (not recorded which). The receptor set was obtained from a male donor with ankylosing spondylitis. The CDR3 runs from the conserved cysteine through the conserved F or W. D genes are given only for firm matches. The size of a clone is reported for some rows only, either as once, few or many, or as a class for expanded clones.

CDR3 DNA: TGTGCCAGCAGCCAAGGGGAATTTACGGGTAATGAAAAACTGTTTTTT; CDR3 protein: CASSQGEFTGNEKLFF; clone size: .; J gene: TRBJ1-4; D gene: .; V gene: TRBV3-1
CDR3 DNA: TGTGCCAGCAGCTCGAACACTGACAGTTTCTCTGGAAACACCATATATTTT; CDR3 protein: CASSSNTDSFSGNTIYF; clone size: .; J gene: TRBJ1-3; D gene: .; V gene: TRBV5-5
CDR3 DNA: TGTGCCATCAAGGCAAGGCGAGTGTCGGGAGCTTTCTTT; CDR3 protein: CAIKARRVSGAFF; clone size: .; J gene: TRBJ1-1; D gene: .; V gene: TRBV10-3
CDR3 DNA: TGCGCCAGCAGCCAAGTTGACGGACCCAACACTGAAGCTTTCTTT; CDR3 protein: CASSQVDGPNTEAFF; clone size: .; J gene: TRBJ1-1; D gene: .; V gene: TRBV4-1
CDR3 DNA: TGTGCCAGCACCCTGAGAGGGCGTCAGCCCCAGCATTTT; CDR3 protein: CASTLRGRQPQHF; clone size: once; J gene: TRBJ1-5; D gene: .; V gene: TRBV12-3/TRBV12-4
CDR3 DNA: TGTGCCAGCAGCCAAGGGTTGGAGGCGGCGGACCCCACCGATACGCAGTATTTT; CDR3 protein: CASSQGLEAADPTDTQYF; clone size: .; J gene: TRBJ2-3; D gene: .; V gene: TRBV4-2
CDR3 DNA: TGTGCCACCTCGACTGGCGGGGGGGCAGATACGCAGTATTTT; CDR3 protein: CATSTGGGADTQYF; clone size: .; J gene: TRBJ2-3; D gene: TRBD2; V gene: TRBV6-2/TRBV6-3
CDR3 DNA: TGTGCCAGCAGCCAAGATGGACCAGGGTTCAACAATGAGCAGTTCTTC; CDR3 protein: CASSQDGPGFNNEQFF; clone size: few; J gene: TRBJ2-1; D gene: .; V gene: TRBV4-2
CDR3 DNA: TGTGCCAGCAGCCTTTACAGGGAAGCTGAAGCTTTCTTT; CDR3 protein: CASSLYREAEAFF; clone size: few; J gene: TRBJ1-1; D gene: .; V gene: TRBV7-2
CDR3 DNA: TGTGCCAGCTCTCAGGACAGGGAGAATTCACCCCTCCACTTT; CDR3 protein: CASSQDRENSPLHF; clone size: .; J gene: TRBJ1-6; D gene: TRBD1; V gene: TRBV18
CDR3 DNA: TGTGCCAGCAGTGAATTGTGGAGGGTGGTTCCCAACCATAATTCACCCCTCCACTTT; CDR3 protein: CASSELWRVVPNHNSPLHF; clone size: .; J gene: TRBJ1-6; D gene: .; V gene: TRBV6-1
CDR3 DNA: TGTGCCAGTAGTACCGAATTAGCGGGAGCCCAAGATACGCAGTATTTT; CDR3 protein: CASSTELAGAQDTQYF; clone size: .; J gene: TRBJ2-3; D gene: TRBD2; V gene: TRBV19
CDR3 DNA: TGTGCCAGCAGCTTAGGATTGGAAGGCTACGAGCAGTACTTC; CDR3 protein: CASSLGLEGYEQYF; clone size: few; J gene: TRBJ2-7; D gene: .; V gene: TRBV7-8
CDR3 DNA: TGTGCCACCAGCAGAGGGGCCGGGCTCCGCCAAGAGACCCAGTACTTC; CDR3 protein: CATSRGAGLRQETQYF; clone size: .; J gene: TRBJ2-5; D gene: .; V gene: TRBV15
CDR3 DNA: TGCAGCGTTGAAGAAGGGGTGAACACCGGGGAGCTGTTTTTT; CDR3 protein: CSVEEGVNTGELFF; clone size: many; J gene: TRBJ2-2; D gene: .; V gene: TRBV29-1
CDR3 DNA: TGCGCCAGCAGCTTCGGGGTCTACAATGAGCAGTTCTTC; CDR3 protein: CASSFGVYNEQFF; clone size: .; J gene: TRBJ2-1; D gene: .; V gene: TRBV5-1
CDR3 DNA: TGTGCCAGCAGGCAACTGGCTGGCTGGGACGAGCAGTACTTC; CDR3 protein: CASRQLAGWDEQYF; clone size: many; J gene: TRBJ2-7; D gene: .; V gene: TRBV7-6
CDR3 DNA: TGTGCCAGCAGTTTCCCCGCGGGACTCGAAAAACTGTTTTTT; CDR3 protein: CASSFPAGLEKLFF; clone size: .; J gene: TRBJ1-4; D gene: .; V gene: TRBV7-9
CDR3 DNA: TGCGCCAGCAGCCAAGATAGCAGTCCTAACTATGGCTACACCTTC; CDR3 protein: CASSQDSSPNYGYTF; clone size: .; J gene: TRBJ1-2; D gene: .; V gene: TRBV4-3
CDR3 DNA: TGTGCCAGCAGCCATCCAGGGGTCCCTCCTGGTTTTATCTATGGCTACACCTTC; CDR3 protein: CASSHPGVPPGFIYGYTF; clone size: .; J gene: TRBJ1-2; D gene: .; V gene: TRBV7-4
CDR3 DNA: TGTGCCAGCAGTTTAGATTGGCAGGTGATGGGAACTAATGAAAAACTGTTTTTT; CDR3 protein: CASSLDWQVMGTNEKLFF; clone size: few; J gene: TRBJ1-4; D gene: .; V gene: TRBV12-3/TRBV12-4
CDR3 DNA: TGTGCCAGCAGCTCCGGCGGGACCCAGTACTTC; CDR3 protein: CASSSGGTQYF; clone size: .; J gene: TRBJ2-5; D gene: .; V gene: TRBV7-4
CDR3 DNA: TGTGCCAGCGCGTTATTTGGTGGGGCAGGGGTCTACGAGCAGTACTTC; CDR3 protein: CASALFGGAGVYEQYF; clone size: .; J gene: TRBJ2-7; D gene: .; V gene: TRBV7-2
CDR3 DNA: TGTGCCAGCAGCTTAGGTGCGACTAGCGGGGCTCCCCCCTACGAGCAGTACTTC; CDR3 protein: CASSLGATSGAPPYEQYF; clone size: .; J gene: TRBJ2-7; D gene: TRBD2; V gene: TRBV7-8
CDR3 DNA: TGCAGCCTCGGGGGGGTCGAGCAGTACTTC; CDR3 protein: CSLGGVEQYF; clone size: .; J gene: TRBJ2-7; D gene: TRBD2; V gene: TRBV20-1
CDR3 DNA: TGTGCCAGCAGCCAAGAAGGTTCTCGGGACAGGGTATATGGCTACACCTTC; CDR3 protein: CASSQEGSRDRVYGYTF; clone size: .; J gene: TRBJ1-2; D gene: TRBD1; V gene: TRBV4-2
CDR3 DNA: TGTGCCAGCAGCTGGGCGGCGGGGGACTTATCTTCCTACGAGCAGTACTTC; CDR3 protein: CASSWAAGDLSSYEQYF; clone size: few; J gene: TRBJ2-7; D gene: TRBD2; V gene: TRBV5-8